Shown below are 30 T cell receptor beta chains from a single sample sequenced in a study of shared clonotypes between healthy human individuals (dated by TCRdb to the early 2020s). Libraries were prepared through the immunoSEQ multiplex PCR assay. The clones in this table, taken by TCRdb from immuneACCESS, are in-frame only. Not every clone is retained; where verified, under half of the shortfall comes from an unresolved V gene, and the cause of the rest is unknown. The sample table contains around 2,000,000 clones; only one count was recorded for about 93% of them. Clones ranked in the top ten supply around 1.7% of the sample. CD8 naive samples consisted of CD45RO-negative cells that were positively selected for CCR7, yielding a CD45RA+CCR7+ population without TemRA cells. The specimen sequenced was naive CD8+ T cells from PBMCs. Read against the paper, the sample's cell subset or site label means: CD45RA+CCR7+. Receptors originate from a man aged 18 to 35 in good health. Some clones in this sample may be carry-over from other donors' samples.

This clone showed up just once. The V gene is TRBV9, the J gene TRBJ2-5; a weak D match, TRBD2 (5 bases). The CDR3 has 14 residues. The V end lost 1 base, the J end lost 2 bases, and 9 bases lay between the germline ends. Germline CDR1 and CDR2: SGDLS and YYNGEE. CDR3 loop: CASSVSGIQETQYF. DNA of the CDR3: TGTGCCAGCAGCGTATCGGGGATACAAGAGACCCAGTACTTC.

The rearrangement joins TRBV13 to TRBJ2-7, with 8 bases aligning to TRBD2. The V gene's germline CDR1 is PRHDT and CDR2 FYEKMQ (reference sequence). The CDR3 runs 16 residues. V dropped 4 bases and J dropped 2; count of bases not matched to a gene: 10. The chain's CDR3 is CASSSRGGANPYEQYF. In nucleotides, the CDR3 is TGTGCCAGCAGCTCCCGGGGGGGGGCCAATCCCTACGAGCAGTACTTC.

V and J are TRBV7-9 and TRBJ2-7; perhaps TRBD1 as D (8 bases). CDR1 SEHNR and CDR2 FQNEAQ come from the germline V gene (reference sequence). The CDR3 runs 17 residues. Trimming stripped 5 bases from V and 5 bases from J, with 25 bases between. The CDR3 region is CASSAGESDRGKNEQYF. The DNA for the CDR3 is TGTGCCAGCAGCGCGGGGGAGAGCGACAGGGGCAAGAACGAGCAGTACTTC.

The gene calls are TRBV29-1 and TRBJ2-7, with TRBD2 matching 10 bases. CDR1 and CDR2 (germline): SQVTM, ANQGSEA. This CDR3 contains 15 residues. V lost 1 base and J lost 4; bases outside the gene matches: 7. The CDR3 spells CSVEALGLARYEQYF. As DNA, the CDR3 is TGCAGCGTTGAAGCACTGGGACTAGCGAGGTACGAGCAGTACTTC.

The table lists this clone with a few counts. This chain links TRBV7-3 with TRBJ2-7; 7 positions match TRBD2. Germline trimming cut 3 bases from V and 4 bases from J; bases unmatched to any gene: 9. The CDR3 loop spans 15 amino acids. Germline-derived CDR1 and CDR2 are SGHTA and FQGTGA. For the CDR3, the DNA is TGTGCCAGCAGCTTCGATGGTAGCGGGCTGTACGAGCAGTACTTC. Translation gives CASSFDGSGLYEQYF.

J is TRBJ1-5 and V is TRBV6-5; the D gene is possibly TRBD1 (5 bases). The V gene lost 5 bases and the J gene lost 0 bases, with 11 bases spanning the gap. The CDR3 spans 15 residues. Germline values: CDR1 MNHEY, CDR2 SVGAGI. The CDR3 is CASSPGTHSNQPQHF. DNA for the CDR3: TGTGCCAGCAGTCCCGGGACGCATAGCAATCAGCCCCAGCATTTT.

V and J are TRBV2 and TRBJ1-2; D remains unclear. CDR3 length: 10 residues. Germline values: CDR1 SNHLY, CDR2 FYNNEI. The V gene lost 6 bases and the J gene lost 6 bases, with 5 bases spanning the gap. CDR3 sequence (DNA): TGTGCCAGCAGGGCGAATGGCTACACCTTC. This gives the protein CASRANGYTF.

The V call is TRBV9, the J call TRBJ1-3; tentative D call: TRBD1 (6 bases). This CDR3 region has 16 residues. Germline-derived CDR1 and CDR2 are SGDLS and YYNGEE. Between the trimmed V and J ends, which lost 1 base and 0 bases, there was a span of 11 bases. CDR3 nucleotide sequence: TGTGCCAGCAGCGTAAACAGGGTAATCTCTGGAAACACCATATATTTT. Protein product: CASSVNRVISGNTIYF.

The rearrangement uses TRBV6-5 and TRBJ2-2; D not resolved. CDR1 is MNHEY and CDR2 is SVGAGI in the germline V gene. The V gene lost 2 bases and the J gene lost 4 bases, with 11 bases spanning the gap. The length of the CDR3 is 15 residues. CDR3 in DNA: TGTGCCAGCAGTTACGGGCGCCTGGGCACCGGGGAGCTGTTTTTT. Translated, it gives CASSYGRLGTGELFF.

CDR3 DNA: TGTGCCAGCAGCCAATTCGATTCGAGCTCCTACAATGAGCAGTTCTTC. Protein product: CASSQFDSSSYNEQFF. The V call is TRBV14, the J call TRBJ2-1; D unclear. V was clipped by 2 bases and J by 0 bases, with 11 bases between them. Germline V gene lookup returns CDR1 SGHDN and CDR2 FVKESK. This CDR3 region has 16 residues.

This clone was found once. Written as DNA, the CDR3 is TGTGCCAGCAGCTCTACTAGCGGGAGGGTAGATACGCAGTATTTT. Protein sequence: CASSSTSGRVDTQYF. The chain carries TRBV7-9 and TRBJ2-3; 13 bases agree with TRBD2. The V gene's germline CDR1 is SEHNR and CDR2 FQNEAQ (reference sequence). CDR3 length: 15 amino acids. V dropped 4 bases and J dropped 5; count of bases not matched to a gene: 3.

Comment on this clone: One junction end disagrees with the germline gene, perhaps due to a read error. The genes are TRBV28 and TRBJ1-2; D is undetermined. The CDR3 is 11 amino acids. In germline, CDR1 is MDHEN, CDR2 SYDVKM. The CDR3 DNA reads TGTGCCAGCAGTTTCGACTACGGCTACACCTTC. Its protein is CASSFDYGYTF.

This chain uses TRBV27 with TRBJ2-2, with D perhaps TRBD1 (6 bases). CDR3 length: 15 residues. Germline V gene sequence: CDR1 MNHEY, CDR2 SMNVEV (reference sequence). Trimming left V 6 bases short and J 6 bases short, with 17 bases between. CDR3 sequence: CASSTGLRWPGELFF. Written as DNA, the CDR3 is TGTGCCAGCAGCACAGGGTTGCGGTGGCCCGGGGAGCTGTTTTTT.

This clone was counted once. The chain employs TRBV30 and TRBJ2-3; unclear D gene. V was clipped by 0 bases and J by 4 bases, with 14 bases between them. The germline V gene encodes CDR1 GTSNPN and CDR2 SVGIG (reference sequence). CDR3 length: 15 residues. CDR3 sequence reads: CAWSVRQALPDTQYF. CDR3 coding DNA: TGTGCCTGGAGTGTCAGGCAGGCCCTCCCAGATACGCAGTATTTT.

V is TRBV9 and J is TRBJ2-5, with D perhaps matching TRBD2 (6 bases). The CDR3 is made up of 17 amino acids. CDR1 is SGDLS and CDR2 is YYNGEE in the germline V gene. V was shortened by 0 bases and J by 5 bases, with 20 bases between the two germline ends. CDR3 in DNA: TGTGCCAGCAGCGTAGGTGTGAGGGGACTCCTCCCGGAGACCCAGTACTTC. The encoded protein is CASSVGVRGLLPETQYF.

Only one count was recorded for this clone. Written as DNA, the CDR3 is TGTGCCAGCAGCTCCGGGGGCATGTATAGCAATCAGCCCCAGCATTTT. It is translated as CASSSGGMYSNQPQHF. V and J are TRBV7-6 and TRBJ1-5; a weak D match, TRBD1 (6 bases). This CDR3 spans 16 amino acids. The V end was cut by 4 bases, the J end by 0 bases, with 13 bases between. Looked up from germline, CDR1 is SGHVS and CDR2 is FNYEAQ.

This clone was observed once. The chain combines TRBV6-6 with TRBJ1-2; 10 nucleotides align to TRBD1. This CDR3 contains 12 residues. CDR1 and CDR2 (germline): MNHNY, SVGAGI (reference sequence). The J segment lost 8 bases and the V segment lost 6 bases, leaving 3 bases of the junction unmatched. CDR3 sequence: CASRTGGAGYTF. The CDR3 DNA is TGTGCCAGCAGGACAGGGGGCGCGGGCTACACCTTC.

The genes are TRBV28 and TRBJ1-1; the D is unclear. The ends were cut back, 3 bases at V and 0 bases at J, with 8 bases in the middle. The CDR3 consists of 14 residues. Per the germline V gene, CDR1 is MDHEN and CDR2 is SYDVKM. CDR3 sequence reads: CASSFSTVNTEAFF. CDR3 DNA sequence: TGTGCCAGCAGTTTTTCGACTGTGAACACTGAAGCTTTCTTT.

The gene calls are TRBV11-2 and TRBJ2-5, with 8 positions matching TRBD2. The assigned J gene may be wrong: the sequence end matches TRBJ2-7 better. The CDR3 length is 16 residues. Germline V gives CDR1 SGHAT, CDR2 FQNNGV. Here the CDR3 reads CASSSNGRDPLSEQYF. DNA of the CDR3: TGTGCCAGCAGCTCGAACGGGAGGGATCCCCTTTCCGAGCAGTACTTC.

The V gene is TRBV30, the J gene TRBJ2-7; 8 nucleotides agree with TRBD1. This CDR3 is 15 amino acids long. Germline V gene lookup returns CDR1 GTSNPN and CDR2 SVGIG (reference sequence). With V trimmed by 4 bases and J by 3 bases, 11 bases remained unmatched. The CDR3 reads CAWIPTGTGVYEQYF. CDR3 nucleotides: TGTGCCTGGATACCAACCGGGACAGGAGTCTACGAGCAGTACTTC.

This clone occurred once. This chain uses TRBV27 with TRBJ2-7; 7 bases match TRBD1. Germline trimming cut 4 bases from V and 6 bases from J; bases unmatched to any gene: 12. Germline assignment: CDR1 MNHEY and CDR2 SMNVEV (reference sequence). This CDR3 contains 15 residues. This CDR3 reads CASSSPGTVKVEQYF. The CDR3, as DNA: TGTGCCAGCAGTTCTCCCGGGACAGTAAAGGTCGAGCAGTACTTC.

The chain employs TRBV28 and TRBJ2-1, with 14 nucleotides matching TRBD2. The germline CDR1 and CDR2 sequences are MDHEN and SYDVKM. V was pared by 3 bases and J by 3 bases, with 4 bases of the junction left unmatched. This CDR3 is built from 17 residues. The CDR3 DNA reads as TGTGCCAGCAGTTTCCTGGGACTAGCGGGAGACTACAATGAGCAGTTCTTC. It translates to CASSFLGLAGDYNEQFF.

The chain recombines TRBV28 with TRBJ2-7; D may be TRBD2 (6 bases). CDR1 is MDHEN and CDR2 is SYDVKM in the germline V gene. There are 15 residues in the CDR3. The V end was cut by 1 base, the J end by 3 bases, with 13 bases between. CDR3: CASSLFGLGGYEQYF. The CDR3 bases are TGTGCCAGCAGTTTATTCGGTTTGGGAGGCTACGAGCAGTACTTC.

A few counts support this clone. CDR3 amino acids: CASSPSDNTEAFF. DNA of the CDR3: TGTGCCAGCAGCCCATCCGATAACACTGAAGCTTTCTTT. J is TRBJ1-1 and V is TRBV9; D not resolved. Trimming removed 4 bases from V and 2 bases from J, with 9 bases in between. CDR3 length: 13 residues. CDR1 is SGDLS, CDR2 YYNGEE, per germline.

The chain carries TRBV28 and TRBJ1-2; 8 bases fit TRBD1. Losses at the gene ends were 1 base for V and 7 bases for J; bases not matched to a gene: 8. CDR3 length: 15 amino acids. Germline assignment: CDR1 MDHEN and CDR2 SYDVKM. Here the CDR3 DNA reads TGTGCCAGCAGTTTATATGGCAGGGGGCAGGGTGGCTACACCTTC. This translates into CASSLYGRGQGGYTF.

V and J are TRBV6-1 and TRBJ2-1; no firm D call. With 3 bases removed from V and 10 bases from J, the gap between germline ends came to 13 bases. The CDR3 is made up of 13 amino acids. Germline values: CDR1 MNHNS, CDR2 SASEGT. DNA for the CDR3: TGTGCCAGCAGTGAGTTTGGTGCCGGCGAGCAGTTCTTC. It specifies CASSEFGAGEQFF.

This chain links TRBV5-6 with TRBJ2-7; TRBD2 matches at 7 bases. The V gene end was trimmed by 1 base and the J gene end by 3 bases; junction bases not matched to a gene: 10. The CDR3 has 16 amino acids. CDR1 is SGHDT and CDR2 is YYEEEE in the germline V gene. Here the CDR3 DNA reads TGTGCCAGCAGCTTGAATTGGGCGGGAGAGAGCTACGAGCAGTACTTC. It translates to CASSLNWAGESYEQYF.

The rearrangement joins TRBV9 to TRBJ1-1, with 11 bases matching TRBD1. The junction had 12 bases not matched to a gene; V was cut back by 3 bases and J by 11 bases. The germline CDR1 and CDR2 sequences are SGDLS and YYNGEE. The CDR3 is made up of 15 amino acids. CDR3 DNA sequence: TGTGCCAGCAGCGGGAGGGACAGGGGGATCTTTCGGGCTTTCTTT. Its translation is CASSGRDRGIFRAFF. Based on the CDR3 plus reference TRBV9 and TRBJ1-1, the full variable domain is DSGVTQTPKHLITATGQRVTLRCSPRSGDLSVYWYQQSLDQGLQFLIQYYNGEERAKGNILERFSAQQFPDLHSELNLSSLELGDSALYFCASSGRDRGIFRAFFGQGTRLTVV.

V is TRBV27 and J is TRBJ1-2, with D perhaps TRBD1 (5 bases). The CDR3 extends over 13 amino acids. The V gene's germline CDR1 is MNHEY and CDR2 SMNVEV (reference sequence). V was cut by 4 bases and J by 5 bases, with 11 bases left in between. In nucleotides, the CDR3 is TGTGCCAGCAGTTGGGGACCGAGTTATGGCTACACCTTC. It specifies CASSWGPSYGYTF.

The table lists this clone with a count of one. The chain joins TRBV7-9 to TRBJ2-7; D possibly uses TRBD1 or TRBD2 (6 bases each). There are 15 residues in the CDR3. V lost 5 bases and J lost 5, with 19 bases in between. CDR1 and CDR2 (germline): SEHNR, FQNEAQ (reference sequence). CDR3 sequence (DNA): TGTGCCAGCAGCCTGGGGGCAGGGAGGCAGCACGAGCAGTACTTC. Encoded protein: CASSLGAGRQHEQYF.